These 15 T cell receptor beta chains originate from one sample sequenced in a study of OX40 agonist ivuxolimab in advanced cancers. Generated by immunoSEQ multiplex PCR, the TCRdb table keeps only in-frame clones and is missing some. This table has tens of thousands of clones, about 80% appearing once. Source: CD4+ or CD8+ T cells sorted from blood, taken in a trial of the OX40 agonist ivuxolimab. Receptor source: an adult with an advanced solid tumor such as melanoma, head and neck, liver or kidney cancer.

V is TRBV11-3 and J is TRBJ1-1; possible D gene TRBD1, 5 bases. Germline CDR1 reads SGHNT; CDR2 reads YENEEA. This CDR3 spans 11 amino acids. V dropped 10 bases and J dropped 6 bases, with 12 bases sitting between them. For the CDR3, the DNA is TGTGCCATCGTCCAGGGTCCTGAAGCTTTCTTT. Encoded protein: CAIVQGPEAFF.

The V gene is TRBV6-5, the J gene TRBJ2-5; D is possibly TRBD2 (6 bases). The V and J ends lost 2 bases and 0 bases respectively, with 10 bases between them. The CDR3 runs to 15 residues. Germline-derived CDR1 and CDR2 are MNHEY and SVGAGI. For the CDR3, the DNA is TGTGCCAGCAGTTACGCGGGGAGCTACCAAGAGACCCAGTACTTC. It is translated as CASSYAGSYQETQYF.

V and J are TRBV19 and TRBJ1-2, with D hard to call. The germline CDR1 and CDR2 sequences are LNHDA and SQIVND (reference sequence). CDR3 size: 15 residues. V was pared by 1 base and J by 2 bases, with 11 bases between. The CDR3 DNA reads TGTGCCAGTAGTATAGTTGAAACATCAAACTATGGCTACACCTTC. Protein product: CASSIVETSNYGYTF.

V gene TRBV4-1 combines with J gene TRBJ2-3; 8 positions agree with TRBD2. This CDR3 spans 14 amino acids. The junction had 4 bases not matched to a gene; V was cut back by 6 bases and J by 2 bases. CDR1 and CDR2 (germline): MGHRA, YSYEKL. In DNA, the CDR3 is TGCGCCAGCAGTTTCGGACTAGCCACAGATACGCAGTATTTT. It codes for CASSFGLATDTQYF.

This chain uses TRBV7-9 with TRBJ2-5, with D perhaps matching TRBD1 or TRBD2 (5 bases each). Germline CDR1 is SEHNR and CDR2 is FQNEAQ (reference sequence). Trimming stripped 1 base from V and 5 bases from J, with 14 bases between. The CDR3 totals 15 residues. DNA of the CDR3: TGTGCCAGCAGCTTAGGGGGGAAGGGAAGCGAGACCCAGTACTTC. Protein sequence: CASSLGGKGSETQYF.

The chain recombines TRBV6-1 with TRBJ2-7, with 7 bases lining up with TRBD2. The trim removed 7 bases at V and 0 bases at J, leaving 6 bases unmatched. The CDR3 has 14 amino acids. CDR1 and CDR2 (germline): MNHNS, SASEGT. CDR3 residues: CASKGGSLSYEQYF. The CDR3 DNA sequence: TGTGCCAGCAAGGGAGGGTCTCTCTCCTACGAGCAGTACTTC.

The chain combines TRBV2 with TRBJ1-5; 9 bases fit TRBD1. Germline CDR1 and CDR2: SNHLY and FYNNEI. The CDR3 totals 20 residues. V shed 4 bases and J 0 bases; nucleotides not matched to a gene: 16. CDR3 in amino acids: CASSGGLGQGTTTSNQPQHF. The CDR3 DNA is TGTGCCAGCAGTGGGGGTCTCGGACAGGGGACAACCACTAGCAATCAGCCCCAGCATTTT.

This rearrangement joins TRBV7-9 to TRBJ2-1; D unclear. The CDR3 has 11 amino acids. V lost 3 bases, J lost 5 bases, and 2 bases lay in between. Per the germline V gene, CDR1 is SEHNR and CDR2 is FQNEAQ (reference sequence). CDR3 in DNA: TGTGCCAGCAGCTTTGACAATGAGCAGTTCTTC. Its translation: CASSFDNEQFF.

The rearrangement joins TRBV5-4 to TRBJ2-1, with TRBD1 identical over 8 bases. The CDR3 has 16 residues. In germline, CDR1 is SGHNT, CDR2 YYREEE (reference sequence). J was trimmed by 0 bases and V by 3 bases; bases with no gene match: 5. In nucleotides, the CDR3 is TGTGCCAGCAGCTCCTCGGGACAGGTCTCCTACAATGAGCAGTTCTTC. It is translated as CASSSSGQVSYNEQFF.

The chain carries TRBV27 and TRBJ1-2; D is possibly TRBD1 (5 bases). Germline CDR1 is MNHEY and CDR2 is SMNVEV (reference sequence). The ends were cut back, 6 bases at V and 4 bases at J, with 12 bases in the middle. The length of the CDR3 is 13 residues. Here the CDR3 reads CASSPGFSYGYTF. In nucleotides, the CDR3 is TGTGCCAGCAGCCCAGGGTTTAGCTATGGCTACACCTTC.

This sequence joins TRBV6-5 and TRBJ2-7; TRBD1 matches at 7 bases. Trimming removed 2 bases from V and 2 bases from J; junction bases left unmatched: 3. This CDR3 contains 14 residues. CDR1 MNHEY and CDR2 SVGAGI come from the germline V gene. The DNA for the CDR3 is TGTGCCAGCAGTTACGGAACAGGGGCCTACGAGCAGTACTTC. Protein: CASSYGTGAYEQYF.

CDR3 residues: CASSIGGTGTYEQYF. The CDR3 DNA reads as TGTGCCAGTAGTATAGGAGGGACAGGTACCTACGAGCAGTACTTC. This chain joins TRBV19 and TRBJ2-7, with TRBD1 matching 8 bases. This CDR3 spans 15 amino acids. Trimming removed 1 base from V and 2 bases from J; junction bases left unmatched: 4. CDR1 and CDR2 from the germline V gene are LNHDA and SQIVND (reference sequence).

V is TRBV7-9 and J is TRBJ2-7; no firm D call. Germline V gene lookup returns CDR1 SEHNR and CDR2 FQNEAQ (reference sequence). The V end lost 2 bases, the J end lost 3 bases, and 8 bases lay between the germline ends. This CDR3 region has 13 residues. The CDR3 DNA reads TGTGCCAGCAGCTTAAAGGGATTCTACGAGCAGTACTTC. It specifies CASSLKGFYEQYF.

This clone has just a few counts. The chain has TRBV30 and TRBJ2-1; the match to TRBD2 covers 16 bases. This CDR3 has 17 amino acids. J was trimmed by 1 base and V by 4 bases; bases with no gene match: 4. Germline CDR1 GTSNPN, CDR2 SVGIG (reference sequence). CDR3 residues: CAWTGTSGRESYNEQFF. In DNA, the CDR3 is TGTGCCTGGACCGGGACTAGCGGGAGGGAATCCTACAATGAGCAGTTCTTC.

V gene TRBV7-9 combines with J gene TRBJ2-4, with 8 bases fitting TRBD1. V shed 5 bases, J shed 3 bases, and the junction held 12 bases outside the gene matches. The CDR3 runs 17 residues. Per the germline V gene, CDR1 is SEHNR and CDR2 is FQNEAQ (reference sequence). The CDR3: CASSHSTGQGGKNIQYF. The CDR3 nucleotides read TGTGCCAGCAGCCATTCGACAGGACAGGGTGGCAAAAACATTCAGTACTTC. Complete variable domain (other parts from reference TRBV7-9 and TRBJ2-4): DTGVSQNPRHKITKRGQNVTFRCDPISEHNRLYWYRQTLGQGPEFLTYFQNEAQLEKSRLLSDRFSAERPKGSFSTLEIQRTEQGDSAMYLCASSHSTGQGGKNIQYFGAGTRLSVL.